Included here is one T cell receptor (beta chain) sequence, with context. There is no known antigen for this receptor. No qualities accompany the bases; no much larger clone lies one base away. Deletion took 6 bases off V and 1 base off J, with a span of 17 bases between the germline ends. The CDR3 runs 15 amino acids, cysteine and phenylalanine included. Kept here is only the CDR3 DNA, which spans 45 bases and is read in frame from base 1. CDR1 is given as SGHRS and CDR2 as YFSETQ, both from the germline V gene. The data were obtained in a study of Ad26.COV2.S vaccination and SARS-CoV-2 variants (dated by TCRdb to about 2021). In the study overall: Donors in the vaccine arm were drawn from COV1001, a multicentre, randomized, double-blind, placebo-controlled phase I-IIa trial testing Ad26.COV2.S in healthy adults. Ad26.COV2.S was administered intramuscularly at a dose of 5x10^10 or 1x10^11 viral particles, either as one shot or as two shots given 56 days apart. Sequencing of the TCRbeta repertoire served to evaluate the specificity and breadth of SARS-CoV-2-reactive T cell receptors following Ad26.COV2.S vaccination. The TCR-sequenced set comprised around 30 samples: some 19 Ad26.COV2.S vaccine recipients, 5 placebo recipients and 8 SARS-CoV-2 convalescent individuals. Trial participants were randomized into five groups of five: low-dose or high-dose Ad26.COV2.S given once or twice, or placebo on both occasions. Throughout the experiments and outcome assessment, investigators stayed blinded to trial group allocation. Overall study results and their limits: Ad26.COV2.S recipients had higher spike-specific TCR breadth than placebo recipients (P = 0.0014). Vaccine and placebo recipients had similar non-spike TCR breadth, a finding consistent with the vaccine containing only spike. The study was not powered to compare responses between vaccine doses or regimens. Substantial breadth of spike-specific CD8+ and CD4+ T cell responses was reported after vaccination. According to the authors, total T cell responses may have been underestimated by the TCR breadth and depth analyses.

The sample's treatment or condition label, decoded: about 20 received Ad26.COV2.S at low or high dose, single or two shots; 5 received placebo; per-sample allocation not given. Repertoires of vaccine and placebo recipients were sequenced from samples taken on day 63 after the first injection. In Cohort 1b, around 25 adults aged 18-55 years were enrolled at a single site in Boston, USA, between 29 July and 7 August 2020. Ad26.COV2.S consisted of a replication-incompetent adenovirus type 26 vector by which a prefusion-stabilized SARS-CoV-2 spike protein from the original Wuhan strain was expressed. The immunoSEQ Assay was the method used to sequence TCRbeta CDR3 regions. After extraction, genomic DNA underwent amplification by bias-controlled multiplex PCR, followed by high-throughput sequencing. Turning to the authors' computational methods: Collapsing and filtering of sequences were performed to quantify the absolute abundance of each unique TCRbeta CDR3 region. T cell fraction was estimated by normalizing TCRbeta template counts to usable DNA, with usable DNA measured through amplification of reference genes found in all nucleated cells. Repertoire TCRs were annotated as SARS-CoV-2-specific by exact matching of V gene, CDR3 amino acid sequence and J gene to a known reactive TCR set. The reference SARS-CoV-2 TCR set came from MIRA and was filtered for enrichment in COVID-19-positive ImmuneCODE repertoires, removing public or cross-reactive TCRs. Using the MIRA antigens, annotated TCRs were further analysed by specific ORF or by position within an ORF. Depth was the summed frequency of annotated unique rearrangements, while breadth was defined as annotated unique rearrangements over total unique productive rearrangements. Two-sided Wilcoxon rank-sum tests were applied when comparing TCR breadth between groups. Sourced from immuneACCESS, this table was stored by TCRdb with only in-frame sequences that have V and J called. A share of the clones is absent; for the studies checked, an unresolved V gene accounts for under half, and the remainder has no known explanation. D and trimming come from the DNA, and the V and J calls and clone size come from that table. In this sample the table shows 440,000 or so clones, roughly 87% of which occur a single time. About 4.4% of the sample lies in the top ten.

The sequence was collected from a person between 18 and 65 years old who received the Ad26.COV2.S COVID-19 vaccine or a placebo. The sequence links TRBV5-1 to TRBJ2-7; the D gene is possibly TRBD1, with 5 bases matching. Sequenced here: peripheral blood, sampled in a trial of Ad26.COV2.S vaccine versus placebo. The CDR3 reads as follows: CASIPEGAPSYEQYF. The DNA sequence reads TGCGCCAGCATTCCGGAAGGGGCCCCTTCCTACGAGCAGTACTTC.